Ten or more counts support the clone carrying this TCR beta chain. Its antigen is as yet unknown. Trimming took off 5 bases at V and 0 bases at J, with 11 bases between the two ends. CDR1 and CDR2 from the germline V gene are MNHEY and SMNVEV (reference sequence). This CDR3 is built from 16 residues. This sample is drawn from a study of CD8 T cells in ankylosing spondylitis. Study observations and caveats: Reportedly, matched ankylosing spondylitis synovial fluid was significantly enriched for disease-linked clones.

One entry per CDR3 protein, called by TCRdb with MiXCR from the 5' RACE reads. The table records about 240,000 distinct CDR3 sequences, 9.5% to 12% of them present only once. This sequence originates from a male donor with ankylosing spondylitis or in good health (not recorded which). The chain couples TRBV27 to TRBJ2-6; maybe TRBD1 (5 bases). Sequencing was performed on blood, either unsorted or a sorted T cell fraction (not recorded which). CDR3 nucleotides: TGTGCCAGCAGTACAGGACGGCTCTCTGGGGCCAACGTCCTGACTTTC. It specifies CASSTGRLSGANVLTF.